This T cell receptor (beta chain) is drawn from a study of blood T cell repertoires in COVID-19. Study background: Sample material is recorded as cDNA or gDNA derived from T cells, B-cell-depleted T cells, or PBMCs.

There are 16 residues in the CDR3. CDR1 SEHNR and CDR2 FQNEAQ come from the germline V gene (reference sequence). The V end lost 5 bases, the J end lost 3 bases, and 20 bases lay between the germline ends. Method: immunoSEQ multiplex PCR; TCRdb's copy keeps in-frame clones and lacks some. In the table there are roughly 300,000 clones, about 93% of which are singletons. Sequencing was done on a sample of PBMCs or T cells enriched from blood (not recorded which). The V gene is TRBV7-9, the J gene TRBJ2-7; tentative D call: TRBD1 (6 bases). The sequence was collected from a woman aged 25-40 years who had recovered from COVID-19. CDR3 loop: CASSPPPMGHNYEQYF. CDR3 DNA sequence: TGTGCCAGCAGCCCTCCCCCGATGGGACACAACTACGAGCAGTACTTC.